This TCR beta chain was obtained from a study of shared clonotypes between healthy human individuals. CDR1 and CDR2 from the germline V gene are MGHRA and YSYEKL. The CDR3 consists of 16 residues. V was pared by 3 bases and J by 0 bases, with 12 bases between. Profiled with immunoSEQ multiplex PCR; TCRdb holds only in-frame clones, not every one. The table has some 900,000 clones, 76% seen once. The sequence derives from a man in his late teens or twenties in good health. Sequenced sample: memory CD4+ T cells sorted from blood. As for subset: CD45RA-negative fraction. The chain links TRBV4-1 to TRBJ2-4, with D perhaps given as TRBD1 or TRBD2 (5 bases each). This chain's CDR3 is CASSQVLGTAKNIQYF. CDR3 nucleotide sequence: TGCGCCAGCAGCCAGGTGCTCGGGACAGCCAAAAACATTCAGTACTTC.